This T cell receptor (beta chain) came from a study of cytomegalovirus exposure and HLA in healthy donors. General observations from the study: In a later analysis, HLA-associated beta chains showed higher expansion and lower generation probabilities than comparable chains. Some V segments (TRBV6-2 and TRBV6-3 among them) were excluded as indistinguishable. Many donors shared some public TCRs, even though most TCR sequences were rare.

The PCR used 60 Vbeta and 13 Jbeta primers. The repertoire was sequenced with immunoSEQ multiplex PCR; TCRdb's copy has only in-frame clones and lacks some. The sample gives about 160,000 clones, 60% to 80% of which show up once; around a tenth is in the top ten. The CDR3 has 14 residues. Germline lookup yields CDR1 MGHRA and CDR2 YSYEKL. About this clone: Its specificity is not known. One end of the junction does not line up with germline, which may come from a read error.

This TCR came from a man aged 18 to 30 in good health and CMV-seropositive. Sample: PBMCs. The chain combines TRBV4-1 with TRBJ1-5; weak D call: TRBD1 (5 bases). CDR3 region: CASSQDHAGQLQHF. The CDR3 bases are TGCGCCAGCAGCCAAGATCACGCGGGGCAGCTCCAGCATTTT.